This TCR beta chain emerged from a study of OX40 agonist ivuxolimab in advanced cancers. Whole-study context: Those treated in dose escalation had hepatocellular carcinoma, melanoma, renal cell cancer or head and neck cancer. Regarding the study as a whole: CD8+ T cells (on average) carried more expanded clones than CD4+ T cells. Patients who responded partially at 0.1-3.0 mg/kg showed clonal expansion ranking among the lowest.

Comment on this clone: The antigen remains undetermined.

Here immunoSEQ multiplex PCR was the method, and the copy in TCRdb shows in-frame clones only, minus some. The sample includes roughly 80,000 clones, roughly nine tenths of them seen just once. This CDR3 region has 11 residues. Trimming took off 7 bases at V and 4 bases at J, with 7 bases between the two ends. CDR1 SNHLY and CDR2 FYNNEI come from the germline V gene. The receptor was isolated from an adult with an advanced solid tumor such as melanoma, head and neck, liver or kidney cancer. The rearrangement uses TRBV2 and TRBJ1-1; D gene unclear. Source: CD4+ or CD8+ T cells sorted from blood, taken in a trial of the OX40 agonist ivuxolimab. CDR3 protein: CASTYATEAFF. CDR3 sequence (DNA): TGTGCCAGCACATACGCCACTGAAGCTTTCTTT.